These 24 T cell receptor beta chains were sequenced from one sample in a study of spatial heterogeneity in lung cancer. Study findings and constraints: Mutation counts in tumors were tracked by counts of expanded intratumoral alpha and beta TCRs.

Time point: sample taken at primary tumor resection. TCRdb redid the calling of the 5' RACE reads with MiXCR, one entry per CDR3 protein. The data hold approximately 7,000 distinct CDR3 sequences, with 15% to 20% observed a single time. Their antigens are not known. Sequencing was performed on lung tumor tissue, taken at surgery. The receptor source for this set is a female donor with early-stage non-small cell lung cancer.

This chain connects TRBV7-3 to TRBJ2-2; TRBD1 is a possible D gene (6 bases). Germline V gives CDR1 SGHTA, CDR2 FQGTGA. This CDR3 has 14 amino acids. V lost 1 base and J lost 4, with 7 bases in between. CDR3 protein: CASSLKTGTGELFF. The CDR3 bases are TGTGCCAGCAGCTTAAAGACAGGCACCGGGGAGCTGTTTTTT.

The chain has TRBV6-1 and TRBJ2-7, with TRBD2 as a possible D gene (6 bases). The CDR3 has 15 amino acids. V lost 3 bases and J 1 base, leaving 13 bases between the germline ends. Germline V gene sequence: CDR1 MNHNS, CDR2 SASEGT. In DNA, the CDR3 is TGTGCCAGCAGTGAGAGGAGGGCCTGGTCCTACGAGCAGTACTTC. Translation: CASSERRAWSYEQYF.

The J gene is TRBJ2-4, the V gene TRBV27; 9 nucleotides match TRBD1. V shed 10 bases and J 1 base; nucleotides not matched to a gene: 14. CDR1 MNHEY and CDR2 SMNVEV come from the germline V gene (reference sequence). The length of the CDR3 is 17 residues. CDR3 bases: TGTGCCACCGGACCACTTACAGGGGGCGTGGCCAAAAACATTCAGTACTTC. This translates into CATGPLTGGVAKNIQYF.

This sequence joins TRBV7-9 and TRBJ2-7, with unresolved D. The V gene lost 0 bases and the J gene lost 5 bases, with 11 bases spanning the gap. Germline V gene lookup returns CDR1 SEHNR and CDR2 FQNEAQ (reference sequence). The CDR3 runs to 14 residues. The CDR3 DNA follows: TGTGCCAGCAGCTTAGCGTTGGGGTATAACGAGCAGTACTTC. This gives the protein CASSLALGYNEQYF.

V and J are TRBV5-6 and TRBJ1-1; D is ambiguous. This CDR3 is 14 amino acids long. The V end lost 0 bases, the J end lost 1 base, and 7 bases lay between the germline ends. Germline V gene sequence: CDR1 SGHDT, CDR2 YYEEEE. CDR3 nucleotides: TGTGCCAGCAGCTTGGTACAGAGGAACACTGAAGCTTTCTTT. Translating it yields CASSLVQRNTEAFF.

The V gene is TRBV20-1, the J gene TRBJ2-5, with TRBD2 matching 16 bases. Germline assignment: CDR1 DFQATT and CDR2 SNEGSKA (reference sequence). After removal of 0 bases from V and 5 bases from J, the junction contained 12 bases not matched to a gene. The CDR3 totals 19 residues. The CDR3 region has the DNA TGCAGTGCTAGAGATAGGACCGGGACTAGCGGGGGGGCCCTGGAGACCCAGTACTTC. Protein sequence: CSARDRTGTSGGALETQYF.

V gene TRBV20-1 combines with J gene TRBJ1-1; a possible D gene is TRBD1 (5 bases). V lost 6 bases to trimming and J lost 0 bases, with 14 bases between them. From germline, CDR1 is DFQATT and CDR2 SNEGSKA (reference sequence). The CDR3 loop spans 14 amino acids. CDR3 sequence: CSAPGTSVNTEAFF. CDR3 coding DNA: TGCAGTGCCCCAGGGACTAGCGTGAACACTGAAGCTTTCTTT.

This clonotype was seen only a few times. This chain links TRBV6-6 with TRBJ2-7, with D unresolved. Germline CDR1 MNHNY, CDR2 SVGAGI (reference sequence). The CDR3 consists of 10 residues. V was shortened by 6 bases and J by 3 bases, with 3 bases between the two germline ends. The CDR3 DNA reads TGTGCCAGCAGCCACTACGAGCAGTACTTC. Amino acid sequence: CASSHYEQYF.

This clonotype occurred a few times. V and J are TRBV19 and TRBJ1-5, with 7 bases matching TRBD1. Losses at the gene ends were 3 bases for V and 7 bases for J; bases not matched to a gene: 12. CDR1 is LNHDA, CDR2 SQIVND, per germline (reference sequence). This CDR3 spans 16 amino acids. The CDR3 spells CASSIALFDRAQPQHF. The CDR3 region has the DNA TGTGCCAGTAGTATTGCCCTCTTCGACAGGGCGCAGCCCCAGCATTTT.

This clonotype was seen a few times. The V call is TRBV28, the J call TRBJ2-3; 7 bases are shared with TRBD1. With V trimmed by 4 bases and J by 0 bases, 7 bases remained unmatched. Germline-derived CDR1 and CDR2 are MDHEN and SYDVKM. The CDR3 loop spans 16 amino acids. CDR3 nucleotide sequence: TGTGCCAGCAGTTCCCGACAGGGCTCTAGCACAGATACGCAGTATTTT. The encoded protein is CASSSRQGSSTDTQYF.

In this sample, this clonotype is medium-sized. The chain carries TRBV5-1 and TRBJ2-3; D is unresolved. CDR3 length: 13 amino acids. Germline V gene data show CDR1 as SGHRS and CDR2 as YFSETQ. Trimming removed 1 base from V and 6 bases from J, with 9 bases in between. CDR3 DNA sequence: TGCGCCAGCAGCTTGTCCGGTTTTGATACGCAGTATTTT. It yields the protein CASSLSGFDTQYF.

The J gene is TRBJ1-1, the V gene TRBV15; D may be TRBD1 (5 bases). The germline V gene has CDR1 LNHNV and CDR2 YYDKDF (reference sequence). The CDR3 is 14 residues long. The V and J ends lost 0 bases and 7 bases respectively, with 12 bases between them. The CDR3: CATSRDRGRLEAFF. The CDR3 coding sequence is TGTGCCACCAGCAGAGATCGGGGCAGACTTGAAGCTTTCTTT.

The chain recombines TRBV4-3 with TRBJ2-3; either TRBD1 or TRBD2 may supply D (5 bases each). The V end was cut by 0 bases, the J end by 2 bases, with 12 bases between. Germline CDR1 LGHNA, CDR2 YSLEER. CDR3 size: 16 residues. The CDR3 region is CASSQEGARVTDTQYF. The CDR3 DNA reads as TGCGCCAGCAGCCAAGAAGGGGCGCGGGTCACAGATACGCAGTATTTT.

This clonotype is medium-sized. The J gene is TRBJ1-3, the V gene TRBV7-2; D ambiguous. The CDR3 length is 13 residues. Per the germline V gene, CDR1 is SGHTA and CDR2 is FQGNSA. V gave up 3 bases and J gave up 4 bases, with 7 bases separating them. This chain's CDR3 is CASSLDGGNTIYF. The CDR3 DNA reads as TGTGCCAGCAGCTTGGACGGCGGAAACACCATATATTTT.

This chain links TRBV5-1 with TRBJ2-7; no reliable D call. The V and J ends lost 0 bases and 4 bases respectively, with 8 bases between them. The CDR3 is 13 amino acids. The germline V gene encodes CDR1 SGHRS and CDR2 YFSETQ. The CDR3 loop is CASSLEASYEQYF. CDR3 coding DNA: TGCGCCAGCAGCTTGGAAGCTAGTTACGAGCAGTACTTC.

In its sample, this clonotype was seen a few times. This sequence joins TRBV18 and TRBJ2-7, with D possibly being TRBD1 or TRBD2 (6 bases each). V dropped 6 bases and J dropped 6 bases, with 21 bases sitting between them. CDR3 length: 15 residues. The V gene's germline CDR1 is KGHSH and CDR2 LQKENI. The CDR3 DNA sequence: TGTGCCAGCTCCCCAAGGGAAGACGGGGGCTTCGAGCAGTACTTC. Translated: CASSPREDGGFEQYF. The variable domain in full, with the rest retrieved from reference TRBV18 and TRBJ2-7, is NAGVMQNPRHLVRRRGQEARLRCSPMKGHSHVYWYRQLPEEGLKFMVYLQKENIIDESGMPKERFSAEFPKEGPSILRIQQVVRGDSAAYFCASSPREDGGFEQYFGPGTRLTVT.

The sample holds a few counts of this clonotype. V usage is TRBV10-1 and J usage is TRBJ1-2; D is unclear. The germline V and J ends were trimmed by 2 bases and 5 bases, with 21 bases remaining between them. CDR1 and CDR2 (germline): WNHNN, SYGVQD (reference sequence). This CDR3 region has 17 residues. The CDR3: CASSEPRKSLSRYGYTF. CDR3 sequence (DNA): TGCGCCAGCAGTGAGCCCCGGAAGTCCTTAAGTCGGTATGGCTACACCTTC.

This clonotype is a singleton in its sample. This sequence joins TRBV28 and TRBJ1-4; 11 nucleotides agree with TRBD1. With V trimmed by 5 bases and J by 13 bases, 9 bases remained unmatched. Germline CDR1 is MDHEN and CDR2 is SYDVKM. The CDR3 loop spans 14 amino acids. Here the CDR3 reads CASSPGQGAWALFF. The CDR3 DNA follows: TGTGCCAGCAGTCCCGGACAGGGGGCCTGGGCACTGTTTTTT.

This clonotype is judged large (0.1 to 1%). The chain carries TRBV7-9 and TRBJ1-6; D unresolved. Trimming took 4 bases from V and 5 from J, leaving 9 bases between them. Germline V gives CDR1 SEHNR, CDR2 FQNEAQ (reference sequence). The CDR3 totals 14 residues. The CDR3 sequence: CASSYGGHNSPLHF. The CDR3 region has the DNA TGTGCCAGCAGCTATGGCGGCCATAATTCACCCCTCCACTTT.

V is TRBV20-1 and J is TRBJ2-7, with 7 bases fitting TRBD1. The V gene's germline CDR1 is DFQATT and CDR2 SNEGSKA (reference sequence). This CDR3 has 11 amino acids. V dropped 5 bases and J dropped 9; count of bases not matched to a gene: 7. In DNA form, the CDR3 reads TGCAGTGCTCCGACAGGGTTAAGGCAGTACTTC. Translated, it gives CSAPTGLRQYF.

The chain carries TRBV5-1 and TRBJ2-3, with D possibly matching TRBD1 (6 bases). Per germline, CDR1 SGHRS and CDR2 YFSETQ. Trimming took off 0 bases at V and 3 bases at J, with 11 bases between the two ends. CDR3 length equals 15 residues. In DNA form, the CDR3 reads TGCGCCAGCAGCTTGGTTTGGACAGAGACAGATACGCAGTATTTT. Translating it yields CASSLVWTETDTQYF.

J is TRBJ2-6 and V is TRBV13; D is unclear. The germline V gene encodes CDR1 PRHDT and CDR2 FYEKMQ (reference sequence). The ends were cut back, 5 bases at V and 2 bases at J, with 13 bases in the middle. CDR3 length equals 16 residues. CDR3 protein: CASSPLGRPGANVLTF. The CDR3 DNA follows: TGTGCCAGCAGCCCACTGGGTAGGCCTGGGGCCAACGTCCTGACTTTC.

This clonotype is deemed medium-sized. The genes are TRBV29-1 and TRBJ1-1; D is perhaps TRBD1 (6 bases). CDR1 SQVTM and CDR2 ANQGSEA come from the germline V gene. The CDR3 has 13 amino acids. V lost 7 bases, J lost 0 bases, and 12 bases lay in between. DNA for the CDR3: TGCAGCGGGACAGAAAGTGTGAACACTGAAGCTTTCTTT. Its protein is CSGTESVNTEAFF.

This clonotype was seen a handful of times. The rearrangement joins TRBV13 to TRBJ2-1, with 8 bases that match TRBD2. The CDR3 spans 16 residues. V lost 5 bases and J lost 10; bases outside the gene matches: 16. Germline CDR1 reads PRHDT; CDR2 reads FYEKMQ (reference sequence). The CDR3 loop is CASSPSGSGAAGEQFF. As DNA, the CDR3 is TGTGCCAGCAGCCCCTCGGGTAGCGGGGCGGCAGGCGAGCAGTTCTTC.